These 18 T cell receptor beta chains were all obtained from the same sample, sequenced in a study of cytomegalovirus exposure and HLA in healthy donors. With 60 Vbeta and 13 Jbeta primers, the PCR was carried out. Clones were sequenced by immunoSEQ multiplex PCR, and TCRdb holds only the in-frame ones, with some missing. This sample has 140,000 to 150,000 clones, with approximately 80% found just once. The sequenced sample consisted of PBMCs. Receptors originate from a young woman in good health and CMV-seropositive.

This chain links TRBV2 with TRBJ2-5, with a possible D match to TRBD2 (5 bases). The CDR3 totals 13 residues. Germline V CDR1 and CDR2: SNHLY, FYNNEI. The V and J ends lost 6 bases and 4 bases respectively, with 12 bases between them. CDR3 bases: TGTGCCAGCAGGAGGGTTGCCGGAGAGACCCAGTACTTC. It translates to CASRRVAGETQYF.

Of note for this clone: Other DNA sequences in this specimen translate into the identical CDR3. The chain couples TRBV5-1 to TRBJ2-2; maybe TRBD1 (6 bases). The CDR3 runs 14 residues. V lost 0 bases to trimming and J lost 5 bases, with 8 bases between them. Germline assignment: CDR1 SGHRS and CDR2 YFSETQ. The CDR3 nucleotides read TGCGCCAGCAGCTTGGGTGACAGGACCGGGGAGCTGTTTTTT. Its translation: CASSLGDRTGELFF.

The rearrangement uses TRBV28 and TRBJ2-5; the match to TRBD2 covers 9 bases. Germline V lookup: CDR1 MDHEN, CDR2 SYDVKM. V gave up 8 bases and J gave up 5 bases; unmatched junction bases: 6. The CDR3 has 13 residues. CDR3 residues: CASGAGGMETQYF. The CDR3 DNA is TGTGCCAGCGGGGCGGGGGGGATGGAGACCCAGTACTTC.

The gene calls are TRBV4-3 and TRBJ2-3; weak D call: TRBD2 (7 bases). The CDR3 is made up of 18 amino acids. Looked up from germline, CDR1 is LGHNA and CDR2 is YSLEER. The germline V and J ends were trimmed by 0 bases and 2 bases, with 18 bases remaining between them. In nucleotides, the CDR3 is TGCGCCAGCAGCCAAGAAGATTGGGGGGGCGACTCCACAGATACGCAGTATTTT. It yields the protein CASSQEDWGGDSTDTQYF.

The CDR3 DNA reads TGTGCCACCAGCAGAGATCAGACAGGACTTAATGAAAAACTGTTTTTT. Its protein is CATSRDQTGLNEKLFF. V usage is TRBV15 and J usage is TRBJ1-4; D might be TRBD1 (6 bases). The V gene lost 0 bases and the J gene lost 4 bases, with 12 bases spanning the gap. Looked up from germline, CDR1 is LNHNV and CDR2 is YYDKDF (reference sequence). This CDR3 has 16 amino acids.

The chain employs TRBV10-2 and TRBJ2-5; D perhaps matches TRBD2 (6 bases). From germline, CDR1 is WSHSY and CDR2 SAAADI. There are 12 residues in the CDR3. Trimming removed 4 bases from V and 6 bases from J, with 9 bases in between. The CDR3 reads CASSVGGQTQYF. The CDR3, as DNA: TGCGCCAGCAGTGTCGGGGGACAGACCCAGTACTTC.

V gene TRBV4-1 combines with J gene TRBJ2-1; 10 bases are shared with TRBD2. The CDR3 runs to 16 residues. V lost 1 base and J lost 4; bases outside the gene matches: 4. Germline loops: CDR1 MGHRA, CDR2 YSYEKL. CDR3 nucleotide sequence: TGCGCCAGCAGCCAAGTGCTAGCGGGGGAGTACAATGAGCAGTTCTTC. As protein: CASSQVLAGEYNEQFF.

Only one count was recorded for this clone. Compared with germline, one end of the junction differs, possibly owing to a read error. The rearrangement joins TRBV7-9 to TRBJ2-7; 9 bases line up with TRBD2. Germline V gives CDR1 SEHNR, CDR2 FQNEAQ (reference sequence). This CDR3 region has 16 residues. DNA of the CDR3: TGTTCCAGCAGCTCCAGGGCCCTAGCGGGGTCCTACGAGCAGTACTTC. It encodes CSSSSRALAGSYEQYF.

CDR3 in DNA: TGTGCCAGCAGTGAATTTGGAGGGGTCGGGTCCTATGGCTACACCTTC. This sequence encodes CASSEFGGVGSYGYTF. This chain connects TRBV2 to TRBJ1-2, with D perhaps matching TRBD1 (5 bases). The CDR3 has 16 amino acids. Trimming removed 2 bases at V and 4 bases at J, with 17 bases between. Germline CDR1 is SNHLY and CDR2 is FYNNEI.

This clone was seen only a few times. The rearrangement joins TRBV6-5 to TRBJ1-1; the D gene is possibly TRBD1 (6 bases). V lost 5 bases and J 1 base, leaving 14 bases between the germline ends. The CDR3 sequence is 15 residues long. CDR1 and CDR2 (germline): MNHEY, SVGAGI. The CDR3 region has the DNA TGTGCCAGCAGTCCATCACAGGGTCGGAACACTGAAGCTTTCTTT. Encoded protein: CASSPSQGRNTEAFF.

This chain connects TRBV5-1 to TRBJ2-1; D remains unclear. The CDR3 is made up of 15 amino acids. Trimming shortened V by 0 bases and J by 4 bases, and 11 bases separated the two germline ends. The germline V gene encodes CDR1 SGHRS and CDR2 YFSETQ. Written as DNA, the CDR3 is TGCGCCAGCAGCTTGGGCCGGGTTGATTACAATGAGCAGTTCTTC. It is translated as CASSLGRVDYNEQFF.

The chain recombines TRBV19 with TRBJ1-2; D possibly corresponds to TRBD1 (6 bases). Trimming pared 0 bases from V and 3 bases from J, leaving 14 bases between. CDR3 length: 16 residues. CDR1 and CDR2 (germline): LNHDA, SQIVND (reference sequence). The CDR3 spells CASSIDADRGDYGYTF. As DNA, the CDR3 is TGTGCCAGTAGTATAGACGCGGACAGAGGAGACTATGGCTACACCTTC.

This chain links TRBV6-1 with TRBJ2-7; D possibly corresponds to TRBD1 (6 bases). The CDR3 length is 15 residues. V dropped 1 base and J dropped 3 bases, with 13 bases sitting between them. Germline V gene data show CDR1 as MNHNS and CDR2 as SASEGT. For the CDR3, the DNA is TGTGCCAGCAGTGAAGGGCCAGGGGTAAACTACGAGCAGTACTTC. Its translation is CASSEGPGVNYEQYF.

The chain employs TRBV19 and TRBJ1-5; a possible D gene is TRBD1 (5 bases). This CDR3 is 14 amino acids long. CDR1 and CDR2 (germline): LNHDA, SQIVND (reference sequence). With 6 bases removed from V and 0 bases from J, the gap between germline ends came to 9 bases. The CDR3 sequence is CASRQEYSNQPQHF. The CDR3 DNA sequence: TGTGCCAGTAGACAGGAGTATAGCAATCAGCCCCAGCATTTT.

This clone was observed a few times. The V gene is TRBV2, the J gene TRBJ1-2; D is unclear. The length of the CDR3 is 14 residues. Germline CDR1 and CDR2: SNHLY and FYNNEI. Trimming removed 5 bases at V and 3 bases at J, with 13 bases between. The CDR3 here is CASSRGGLDYGYTF. CDR3 bases: TGTGCCAGCAGTCGGGGAGGGCTTGACTATGGCTACACCTTC.

The chain recombines TRBV6-1 with TRBJ1-3; TRBD1 agrees at 9 bases. This CDR3 spans 18 amino acids. V lost 4 bases to trimming and J lost 7 bases; unmatched junction nucleotides: 17. Per germline, CDR1 MNHNS and CDR2 SASEGT. The CDR3 spells CASSGTGGVHWDRNTIYF. CDR3 DNA sequence: TGTGCCAGCAGTGGAACAGGGGGCGTCCACTGGGACCGCAACACCATATATTTT.

The rearrangement uses TRBV11-2 and TRBJ2-1; possible D gene TRBD1, 5 bases. This CDR3 spans 12 amino acids. Trimming took off 1 base at V and 13 bases at J, with 11 bases between the two ends. Germline CDR1 and CDR2: SGHAT and FQNNGV. As DNA, the CDR3 is TGTGCCAGCAGCTTAGTTCTAGGACATCAGTTCTTC. Translated, it gives CASSLVLGHQFF. Full variable domain (missing parts from reference TRBV11-2 and TRBJ2-1): EAGVAQSPRYKIIEKRQSVAFWCNPISGHATLYWYQQILGQGPKLLIQFQNNGVVDDSQLPKDRFSAERLKGVDSTLKIQPAKLEDSAVYLCASSLVLGHQFFGPGTRLTVL.

The chain carries TRBV6-1 and TRBJ1-2; 10 bases map to TRBD1. V was pared by 6 bases and J by 7 bases, with 8 bases of the junction left unmatched. In germline, CDR1 is MNHNS, CDR2 SASEGT. The CDR3 length is 14 residues. The CDR3 loop is CASRTGGASVGYTF. In DNA, the CDR3 is TGTGCCAGCAGGACAGGGGGCGCGTCGGTTGGCTACACCTTC.